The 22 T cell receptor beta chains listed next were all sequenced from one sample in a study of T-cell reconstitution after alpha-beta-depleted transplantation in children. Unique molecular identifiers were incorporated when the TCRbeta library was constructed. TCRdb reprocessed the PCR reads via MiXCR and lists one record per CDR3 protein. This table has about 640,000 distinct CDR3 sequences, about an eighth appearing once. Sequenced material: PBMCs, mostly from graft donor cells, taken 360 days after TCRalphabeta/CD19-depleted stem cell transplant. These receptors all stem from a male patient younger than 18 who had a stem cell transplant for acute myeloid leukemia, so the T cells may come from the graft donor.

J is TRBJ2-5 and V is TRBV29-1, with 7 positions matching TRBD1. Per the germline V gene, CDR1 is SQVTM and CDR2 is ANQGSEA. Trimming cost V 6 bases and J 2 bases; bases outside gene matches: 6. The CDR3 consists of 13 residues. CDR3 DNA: TGCAGCGTCGGACAGGTACCACAAGAGACCCAGTACTTC. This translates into CSVGQVPQETQYF.

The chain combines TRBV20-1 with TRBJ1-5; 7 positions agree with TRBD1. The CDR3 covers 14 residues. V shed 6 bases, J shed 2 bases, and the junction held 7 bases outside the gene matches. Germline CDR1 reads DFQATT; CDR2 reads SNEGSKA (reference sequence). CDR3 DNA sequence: TGCAGTGCCGAGGGAGGGGGCGGCAATCAGCCCCAGCATTTT. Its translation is CSAEGGGGNQPQHF.

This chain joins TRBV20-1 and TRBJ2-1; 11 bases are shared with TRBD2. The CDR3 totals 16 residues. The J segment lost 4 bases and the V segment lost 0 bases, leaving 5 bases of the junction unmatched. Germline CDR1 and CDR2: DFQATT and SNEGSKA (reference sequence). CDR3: CSARDPGLAAYNEQFF. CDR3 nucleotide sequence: TGCAGTGCTAGAGATCCGGGACTAGCGGCTTACAATGAGCAGTTCTTC.

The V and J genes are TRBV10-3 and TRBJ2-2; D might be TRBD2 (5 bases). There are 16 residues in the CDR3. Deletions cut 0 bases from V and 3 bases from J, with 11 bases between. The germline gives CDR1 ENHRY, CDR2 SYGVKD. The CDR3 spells CAISESGSPDTGELFF. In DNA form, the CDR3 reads TGTGCCATCAGTGAGTCTGGGAGTCCGGACACCGGGGAGCTGTTTTTT.

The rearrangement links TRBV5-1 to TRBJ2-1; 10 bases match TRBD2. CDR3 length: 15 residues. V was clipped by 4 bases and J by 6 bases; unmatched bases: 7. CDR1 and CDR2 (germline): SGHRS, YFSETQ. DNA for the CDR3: TGCGCCAGCAGCGGGGGACTAGCGCCCAGCAATGAGCAGTTCTTC. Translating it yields CASSGGLAPSNEQFF. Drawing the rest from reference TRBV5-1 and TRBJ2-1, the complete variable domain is KAGVTQTPRYLIKTRGQQVTLSCSPISGHRSVSWYQQTPGQGLQFLFEYFSETQRNKGNFPGRFSGRQFSNSRSEMNVSTLELGDSALYLCASSGGLAPSNEQFFGPGTRLTVL.

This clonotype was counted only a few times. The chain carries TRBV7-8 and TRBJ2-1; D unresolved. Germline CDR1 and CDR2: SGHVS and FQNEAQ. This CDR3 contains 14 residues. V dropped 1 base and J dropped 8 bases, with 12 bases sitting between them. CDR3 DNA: TGTGCCAGCAGCTTAGTACCAGGTGGCCATGAGCAGTTCTTC. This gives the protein CASSLVPGGHEQFF.

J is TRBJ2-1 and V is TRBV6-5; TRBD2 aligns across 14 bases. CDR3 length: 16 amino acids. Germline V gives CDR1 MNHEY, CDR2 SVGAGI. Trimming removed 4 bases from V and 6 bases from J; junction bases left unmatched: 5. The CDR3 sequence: CASSFQTSGRANEQFF. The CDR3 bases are TGTGCCAGCAGTTTCCAGACTAGCGGGAGGGCCAATGAGCAGTTCTTC.

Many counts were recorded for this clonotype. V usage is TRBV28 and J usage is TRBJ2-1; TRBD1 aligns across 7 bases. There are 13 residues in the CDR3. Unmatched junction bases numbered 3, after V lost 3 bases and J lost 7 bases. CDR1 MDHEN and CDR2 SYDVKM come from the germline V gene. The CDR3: CASSFNRGNEQFF. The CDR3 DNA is TGTGCCAGCAGTTTCAACAGGGGAAATGAGCAGTTCTTC.

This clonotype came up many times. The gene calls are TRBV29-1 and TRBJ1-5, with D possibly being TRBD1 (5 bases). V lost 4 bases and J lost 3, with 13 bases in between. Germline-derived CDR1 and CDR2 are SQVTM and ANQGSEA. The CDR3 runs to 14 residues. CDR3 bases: TGCAGCGTTGCTCAGGGAGGTATCAATCAGCCCCAGCATTTT. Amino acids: CSVAQGGINQPQHF.

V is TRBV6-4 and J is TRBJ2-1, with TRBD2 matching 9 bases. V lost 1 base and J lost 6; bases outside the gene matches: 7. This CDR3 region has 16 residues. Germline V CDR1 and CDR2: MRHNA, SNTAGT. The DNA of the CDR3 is TGTGCCAGCAGTGACTTAAGGACTAGCGAAACCAATGAGCAGTTCTTC. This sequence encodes CASSDLRTSETNEQFF.

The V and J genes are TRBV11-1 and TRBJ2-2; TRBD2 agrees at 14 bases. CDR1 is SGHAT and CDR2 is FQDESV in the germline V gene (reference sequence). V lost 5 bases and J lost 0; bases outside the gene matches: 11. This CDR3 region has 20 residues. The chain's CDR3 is CASSDPGLAGEETNTGELFF. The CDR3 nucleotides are TGTGCCAGCAGCGACCCGGGACTAGCGGGAGAAGAGACGAACACCGGGGAGCTGTTTTTT.

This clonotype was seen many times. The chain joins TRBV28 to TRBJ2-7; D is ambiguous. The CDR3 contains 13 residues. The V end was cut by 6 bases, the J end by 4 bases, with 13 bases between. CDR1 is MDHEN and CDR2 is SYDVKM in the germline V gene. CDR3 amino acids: CASSPISPYEQYF. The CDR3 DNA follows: TGTGCCAGCAGCCCCATCTCCCCTTACGAGCAGTACTTC.

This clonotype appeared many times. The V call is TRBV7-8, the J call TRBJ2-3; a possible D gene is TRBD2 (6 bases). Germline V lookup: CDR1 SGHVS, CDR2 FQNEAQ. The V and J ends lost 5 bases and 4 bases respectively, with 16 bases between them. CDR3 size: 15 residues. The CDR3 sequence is CASSPLAGRADTQYF. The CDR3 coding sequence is TGTGCCAGCAGCCCCCTCGCGGGACGGGCAGATACGCAGTATTTT. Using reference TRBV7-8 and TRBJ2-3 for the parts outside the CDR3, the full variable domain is GAGVSQSPRYKVAKRGQDVALRCDPISGHVSLFWYQQALGQGPEFLTYFQNEAQLDKSGLPSDRFFAERPEGSVSTLKIQRTQQEDSAVYLCASSPLAGRADTQYFGPGTRLTVL.

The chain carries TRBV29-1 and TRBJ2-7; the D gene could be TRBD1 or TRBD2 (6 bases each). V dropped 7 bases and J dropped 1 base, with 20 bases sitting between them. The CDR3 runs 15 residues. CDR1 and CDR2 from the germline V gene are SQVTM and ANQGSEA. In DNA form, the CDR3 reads TGCAGCGGGGGAGGATGGGGGGCGCCTTCCTACGAGCAGTACTTC. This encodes CSGGGWGAPSYEQYF.

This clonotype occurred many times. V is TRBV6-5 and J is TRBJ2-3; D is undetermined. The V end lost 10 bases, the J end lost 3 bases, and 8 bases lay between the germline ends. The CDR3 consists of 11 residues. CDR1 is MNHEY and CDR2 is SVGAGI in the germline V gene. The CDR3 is CATTRTDTQYF. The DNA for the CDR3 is TGTGCCACGACAAGAACAGATACGCAGTATTTT.

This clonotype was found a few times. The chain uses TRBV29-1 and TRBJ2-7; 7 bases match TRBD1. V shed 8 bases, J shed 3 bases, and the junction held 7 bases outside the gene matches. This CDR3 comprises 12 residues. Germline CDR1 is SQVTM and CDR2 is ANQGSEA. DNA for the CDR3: TGCAGCATACGAGGGGGCCGCTACGAGCAGTACTTC. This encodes CSIRGGRYEQYF.

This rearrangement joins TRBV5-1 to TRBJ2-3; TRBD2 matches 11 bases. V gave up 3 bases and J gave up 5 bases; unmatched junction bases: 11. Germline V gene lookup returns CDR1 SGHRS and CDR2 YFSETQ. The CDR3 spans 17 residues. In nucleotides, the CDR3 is TGCGCCAGCAGCTACCGACTAGCGGGACCCCTCGGAGATACGCAGTATTTT. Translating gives CASSYRLAGPLGDTQYF.

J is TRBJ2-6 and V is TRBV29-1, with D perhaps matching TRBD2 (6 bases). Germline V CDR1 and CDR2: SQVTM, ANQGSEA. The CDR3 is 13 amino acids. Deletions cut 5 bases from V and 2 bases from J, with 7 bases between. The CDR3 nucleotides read TGCAGCGTTAGGAGGGCTGGGGCCAACGTCCTGACTTTC. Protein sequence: CSVRRAGANVLTF.

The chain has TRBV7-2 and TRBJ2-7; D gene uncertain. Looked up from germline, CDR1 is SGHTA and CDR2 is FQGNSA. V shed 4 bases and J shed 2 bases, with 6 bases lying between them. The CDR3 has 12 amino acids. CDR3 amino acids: CASSSQTYEQYF. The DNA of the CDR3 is TGTGCCAGCAGCTCCCAGACCTACGAGCAGTACTTC.

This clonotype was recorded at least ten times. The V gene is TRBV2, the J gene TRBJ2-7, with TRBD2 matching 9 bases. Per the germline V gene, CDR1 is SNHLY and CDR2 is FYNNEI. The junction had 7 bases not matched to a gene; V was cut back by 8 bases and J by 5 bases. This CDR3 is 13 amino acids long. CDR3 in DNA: TGTGCCAGCCGTAGCGGGAGTGGGGACGAGCAGTACTTC. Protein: CASRSGSGDEQYF.

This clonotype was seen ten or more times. In DNA, the CDR3 is TGTGCCAGCAGCCGGGGACTAGCGGGAGAGTGGAGAGATACGCAGTATTTT. Its translation is CASSRGLAGEWRDTQYF. This chain joins TRBV28 and TRBJ2-3; TRBD2 matches 14 bases. The CDR3 has 17 residues. CDR1 and CDR2 (germline): MDHEN, SYDVKM. V lost 6 bases to trimming and J lost 5 bases; unmatched junction nucleotides: 10.

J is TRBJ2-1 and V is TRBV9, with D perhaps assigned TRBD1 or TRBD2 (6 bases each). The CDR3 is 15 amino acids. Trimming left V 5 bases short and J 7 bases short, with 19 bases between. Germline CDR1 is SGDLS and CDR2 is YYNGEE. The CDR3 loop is CASSMGRGLSNEQFF. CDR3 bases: TGTGCCAGCAGTATGGGACGGGGGCTCAGTAATGAGCAGTTCTTC.